The source of this T cell receptor beta chain is a study of blood T cells in healthy people across ages. A sample-barcoded 5' primer and a J-beta primer mix were used in a second PCR of roughly 7 to 11 cycles. Via MiXCR, TCRdb re-called the 5' RACE reads, giving one row per CDR3 protein. This table holds roughly 1,800,000 distinct CDR3 sequences, about 49% found once. Deletions cut 5 bases from V and 4 bases from J, with 14 bases between. Germline loops: CDR1 SGHTA, CDR2 FQGNSA. The CDR3 is 14 residues long. Study observations and caveats: Unsorted PBMCs prevented conclusive naive versus antigen-experienced comparison. While age rose, TCR beta diversity per million T cells dropped in a roughly linear way. Correlation between TCR beta diversity and naive T cell percentage was strong.

This clonotype showed up just a few times. No antigen is known for it. The receptor's source is a woman in her thirties or forties in good health. The chain combines TRBV7-2 with TRBJ2-5; D not certain. The sample was blood. The CDR3 sequence: CASSLTSLPETQYF. CDR3 DNA sequence: TGTGCCAGCAGCCTGACATCTCTGCCAGAGACCCAGTACTTC.